These 14 T cell receptor beta chains originate from one sample sequenced in a study of T cell changes during pregnancy in multiple sclerosis (dated by TCRdb to about 2019). Libraries were prepared through the immunoSEQ multiplex PCR assay. TCRdb holds this immuneACCESS table with in-frame rearrangements only. Some clones are missing; in checked studies, unresolved V genes explain under half, and the rest has no known cause. This sample gives 85,000 to 130,000 clones in total; almost 95% of them show up just once. The leading ten clones occupy roughly 1% of the sample. The specimen comprised peripheral blood, sampled before pregnancy. The source of these receptors is a female donor with multiple sclerosis, enrolled in a pregnancy study.

This chain connects TRBV5-1 to TRBJ2-3; 10 bases line up with TRBD2. The CDR3 length is 15 residues. In germline, CDR1 is SGHRS, CDR2 YFSETQ. V lost 2 bases to trimming and J lost 5 bases; unmatched junction nucleotides: 5. The CDR3 is CASSLAGGPGDTQYF. The DNA of the CDR3 is TGCGCCAGCAGCTTAGCGGGAGGGCCAGGAGATACGCAGTATTTT. Complete variable domain (other parts from reference TRBV5-1 and TRBJ2-3): KAGVTQTPRYLIKTRGQQVTLSCSPISGHRSVSWYQQTPGQGLQFLFEYFSETQRNKGNFPGRFSGRQFSNSRSEMNVSTLELGDSALYLCASSLAGGPGDTQYFGPGTRLTVL.

This chain links TRBV4-1 with TRBJ1-4, with D perhaps TRBD1 (6 bases). Trimming removed 1 base from V and 8 bases from J, with 14 bases in between. Germline V gene sequence: CDR1 MGHRA, CDR2 YSYEKL. The CDR3 consists of 15 residues. The CDR3 sequence is CASSQVLGAREKLFF. CDR3 bases: TGCGCCAGCAGCCAAGTATTGGGGGCGCGGGAAAAACTGTTTTTT.

V gene TRBV4-3 combines with J gene TRBJ2-7; 12 nucleotides align to TRBD1. Germline-derived CDR1 and CDR2 are LGHNA and YSLEER. With 4 bases clipped from V and 6 bases from J, the junction kept 7 bases outside the gene matches. This CDR3 contains 15 residues. CDR3 DNA: TGCGCCAGCAGCCCACACCCGGGACAGGGGGCCGAGCAGTACTTC. Protein sequence: CASSPHPGQGAEQYF.

The chain joins TRBV7-8 to TRBJ2-3; TRBD1 matches at 7 bases. CDR3 length equals 12 residues. CDR1 is SGHVS, CDR2 FQNEAQ, per germline. Losses at the gene ends were 4 bases for V and 6 bases for J; bases not matched to a gene: 1. The CDR3 region is CASSSQGDTQYF. DNA for the CDR3: TGTGCCAGCAGCTCACAGGGGGATACGCAGTATTTT.

The CDR3 region is CASKPTGEAYEQYF. The CDR3 DNA is TGTGCCAGTAAGCCGACAGGGGAGGCCTACGAGCAGTACTTC. The rearrangement joins TRBV19 to TRBJ2-7, with TRBD1 matching over 8 bases. The J segment lost 2 bases and the V segment lost 7 bases, leaving 7 bases of the junction unmatched. Germline CDR1 reads LNHDA; CDR2 reads SQIVND (reference sequence). The CDR3 extends over 14 amino acids. Full variable domain (rest looked up from reference TRBV19 and TRBJ2-7): DGGITQSPKYLFRKEGQNVTLSCEQNLNHDAMYWYRQDPGQGLRLIYYSQIVNDFQKGDIAEGYSVSREKKESFPLTVTSAQKNPTAFYLCASKPTGEAYEQYFGPGTRLTVT.

CDR3 in DNA: TGCGCCAGCAGTGAGTTGGTAGCGGGAACCGGGGAGCTGTTTTTT. Translated: CASSELVAGTGELFF. The V call is TRBV10-1, the J call TRBJ2-2, with 8 bases lining up with TRBD2. With 1 base clipped from V and 5 bases from J, the junction kept 3 bases outside the gene matches. This CDR3 comprises 15 residues. From germline, CDR1 is WNHNN and CDR2 SYGVQD (reference sequence).

This CDR3 is CASSHTKDGYTF. Here the CDR3 DNA reads TGCGCCAGCAGCCATACTAAGGATGGCTACACCTTC. The rearrangement links TRBV5-1 to TRBJ1-2; unclear D gene. The CDR3 runs 12 residues. Trimming cost V 4 bases and J 6 bases, with 10 bases left between them. From germline, CDR1 is SGHRS and CDR2 YFSETQ.

This chain uses TRBV11-2 with TRBJ2-1; 7 nucleotides line up with TRBD1. The CDR3 runs 16 residues. Per germline, CDR1 SGHAT and CDR2 FQNNGV. V gave up 4 bases and J gave up 3 bases; unmatched junction bases: 9. CDR3 bases: TGTGCCAGCAGCTCGACCCTGACAGGGATCTACAATGAGCAGTTCTTC. Translated, it gives CASSSTLTGIYNEQFF.

The V gene is TRBV27, the J gene TRBJ2-1, with no clear D. Germline-derived CDR1 and CDR2 are MNHEY and SMNVEV (reference sequence). CDR3 length: 14 amino acids. Trimming took off 4 bases at V and 6 bases at J, with 13 bases between the two ends. The CDR3 loop reads CASSSPNERNEQFF. The CDR3 coding sequence is TGTGCCAGCAGTTCCCCGAATGAGCGCAATGAGCAGTTCTTC.

This chain connects TRBV5-6 to TRBJ2-4; TRBD1 might be the D (5 bases). CDR1 is SGHDT, CDR2 YYEEEE, per germline. Trimming removed 2 bases from V and 16 bases from J, with 16 bases in between. This CDR3 is built from 12 residues. The CDR3 protein is CASSFSGSEVYF. CDR3 DNA: TGTGCCAGCAGCTTCTCAGGGTCAGAAGTATACTTC.

This chain links TRBV21-1 with TRBJ1-1; TRBD1 was called by the table and not checked on the DNA. TRBV21-1 is noted as a pseudogene. This CDR3 has 14 amino acids. The CDR3 loop is CASSKKGRISEAFF. DNA for the CDR3: TGTGCCAGCAGCAAGAAGGGGCGGATCTCTGAAGCTTTCTTT.

This rearrangement joins TRBV7-8 to TRBJ2-2; possible D gene TRBD2, 7 bases. The CDR3 spans 17 residues. With 7 bases removed from V and 4 bases from J, the gap between germline ends came to 22 bases. Germline V gene lookup returns CDR1 SGHVS and CDR2 FQNEAQ. The CDR3, as DNA: TGTGCCAGCACCCTGGGCGGCGGGAGAGGGGGCACCGGGGAGCTGTTTTTT. It encodes CASTLGGGRGGTGELFF.

The chain carries TRBV6-1 and TRBJ1-1; D is ambiguous. This CDR3 contains 13 residues. The V gene lost 7 bases and the J gene lost 4 bases, with 13 bases spanning the gap. The V gene's germline CDR1 is MNHNS and CDR2 SASEGT. CDR3: CASTLGKSTEAFF. In DNA, the CDR3 is TGTGCCAGCACGCTCGGGAAGAGCACTGAAGCTTTCTTT.

This clone was counted a single time. The CDR3 DNA reads as TGTGCCAGCAGTTCAACTAGCTCGATCACAGATACGCAGTATTTT. Its protein is CASSSTSSITDTQYF. The gene calls are TRBV28 and TRBJ2-3; possibly TRBD2 for D (6 bases). The length of the CDR3 is 15 residues. The germline V gene has CDR1 MDHEN and CDR2 SYDVKM. Trimming removed 4 bases at V and 2 bases at J, with 13 bases between.